Below are 3 T cell receptor beta chains sequenced from a single sample in a study of T-cell memory formation after mild COVID-19. TCRdb processed the 5' RACE reads anew with MiXCR; each CDR3 protein has one entry. The sample shows 200,000 to 250,000 distinct CDR3 sequences, more than 8% of them seen only once. Specimen: PBMCs or a T cell subset sorted from them (not recorded which). The receptors stem from a man aged 18 to 30 who had mild COVID-19 (a few samples of this study predate the infection). Cell type and time point are not known.

The chain employs TRBV5-1 and TRBJ2-7; D possibly corresponds to TRBD1 (5 bases). V dropped 3 bases and J dropped 2 bases, with 15 bases sitting between them. This CDR3 has 15 residues. Per germline, CDR1 SGHRS and CDR2 YFSETQ. CDR3 residues: CASSSLEKGTYEQYF. CDR3 in DNA: TGCGCCAGCAGCTCGCTTGAGAAGGGGACCTACGAGCAGTACTTC.

This clonotype was seen a handful of times. The chain is built from TRBV2 and TRBJ2-7, with D hard to call. Germline values: CDR1 SNHLY, CDR2 FYNNEI. The CDR3 is 11 residues long. Trimming pared 5 bases from V and 5 bases from J, leaving 7 bases between. The CDR3 bases are TGTGCCAGCAGTTGGACGGACGAGCAGTACTTC. Residues: CASSWTDEQYF.

The rearrangement links TRBV7-2 to TRBJ1-5, with 7 bases aligning to TRBD1. The V gene's germline CDR1 is SGHTA and CDR2 FQGNSA. The V and J ends lost 3 bases and 4 bases, in that order; junction bases with no gene match: 9. This CDR3 contains 16 residues. The CDR3 protein is CASSFAGTDINQPQHF. In DNA, the CDR3 is TGTGCCAGCAGCTTTGCCGGGACAGACATAAATCAGCCCCAGCATTTT.